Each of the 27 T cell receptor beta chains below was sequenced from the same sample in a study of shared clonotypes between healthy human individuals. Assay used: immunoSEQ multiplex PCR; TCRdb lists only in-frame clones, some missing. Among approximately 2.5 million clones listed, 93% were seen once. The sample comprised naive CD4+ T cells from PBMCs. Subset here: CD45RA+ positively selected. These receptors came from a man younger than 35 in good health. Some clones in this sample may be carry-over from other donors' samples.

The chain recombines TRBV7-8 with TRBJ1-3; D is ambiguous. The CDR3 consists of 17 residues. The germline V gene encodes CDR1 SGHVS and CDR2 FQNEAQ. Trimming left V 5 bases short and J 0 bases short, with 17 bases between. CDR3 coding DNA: TGTGCCAGCAGCCCCCGGGTCAGCCCTAGCTCTGGAAACACCATATATTTT. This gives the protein CASSPRVSPSSGNTIYF. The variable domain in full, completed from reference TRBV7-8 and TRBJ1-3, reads GAGVSQSPRYKVAKRGQDVALRCDPISGHVSLFWYQQALGQGPEFLTYFQNEAQLDKSGLPSDRFFAERPEGSVSTLKIQRTQQEDSAVYLCASSPRVSPSSGNTIYFGEGSWLTVV.

The CDR3 loop reads CASSLTHWRAYNEQFF. CDR3 bases: TGTGCCAGCAGCTTAACCCATTGGAGGGCCTACAATGAGCAGTTCTTC. The chain couples TRBV7-8 to TRBJ2-1, with D perhaps TRBD2 (6 bases). The CDR3 runs 16 residues. Germline lookup yields CDR1 SGHVS and CDR2 FQNEAQ. V was trimmed by 2 bases and J by 2 bases, leaving 13 bases between them.

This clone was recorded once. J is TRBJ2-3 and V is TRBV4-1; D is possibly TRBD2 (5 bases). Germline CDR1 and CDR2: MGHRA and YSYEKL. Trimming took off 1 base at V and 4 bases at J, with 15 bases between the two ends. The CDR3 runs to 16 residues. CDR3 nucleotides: TGCGCCAGCAGCCAAGGGAGGACGGCGGGCCCAGATACGCAGTATTTT. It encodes CASSQGRTAGPDTQYF.

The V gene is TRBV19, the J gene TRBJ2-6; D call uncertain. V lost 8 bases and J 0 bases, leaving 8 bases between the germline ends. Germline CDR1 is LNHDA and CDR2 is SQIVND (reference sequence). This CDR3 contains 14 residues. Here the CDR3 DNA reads TGTGCCAGTGCTACCCTCTCTGGGGCCAACGTCCTGACTTTC. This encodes CASATLSGANVLTF. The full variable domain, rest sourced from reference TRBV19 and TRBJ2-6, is DGGITQSPKYLFRKEGQNVTLSCEQNLNHDAMYWYRQDPGQGLRLIYYSQIVNDFQKGDIAEGYSVSREKKESFPLTVTSAQKNPTAFYLCASATLSGANVLTFGAGSRLTVL.

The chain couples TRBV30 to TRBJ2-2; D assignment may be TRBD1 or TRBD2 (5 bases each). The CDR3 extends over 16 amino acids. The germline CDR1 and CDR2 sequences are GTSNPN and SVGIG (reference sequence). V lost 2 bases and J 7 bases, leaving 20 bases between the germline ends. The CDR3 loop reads CAWSSSRTSQGGELFF. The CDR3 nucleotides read TGTGCCTGGAGTTCCTCCCGGACTTCTCAGGGCGGGGAGCTGTTTTTT.

The CDR3 loop reads CASSLTGMNTEAFF. DNA for the CDR3: TGTGCCAGCAGTTTGACTGGGATGAACACTGAAGCTTTCTTT. The chain couples TRBV2 to TRBJ1-1; D is unclear. In germline, CDR1 is SNHLY, CDR2 FYNNEI. CDR3 length: 14 amino acids. Trimming stripped 5 bases from V and 0 bases from J, with 10 bases between.

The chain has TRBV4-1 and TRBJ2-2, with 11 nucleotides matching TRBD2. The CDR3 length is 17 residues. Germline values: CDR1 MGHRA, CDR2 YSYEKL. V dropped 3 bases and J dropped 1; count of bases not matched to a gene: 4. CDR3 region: CASSHPGTSGNTGELFF. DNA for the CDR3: TGCGCCAGCAGCCACCCCGGGACTAGCGGGAACACCGGGGAGCTGTTTTTT.

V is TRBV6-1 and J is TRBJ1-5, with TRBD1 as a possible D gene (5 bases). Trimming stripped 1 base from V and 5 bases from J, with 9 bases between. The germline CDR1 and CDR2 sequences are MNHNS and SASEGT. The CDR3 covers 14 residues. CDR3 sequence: CASSEGARDQPQHF. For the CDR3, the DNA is TGTGCCAGCAGTGAAGGCGCCAGGGATCAGCCCCAGCATTTT.

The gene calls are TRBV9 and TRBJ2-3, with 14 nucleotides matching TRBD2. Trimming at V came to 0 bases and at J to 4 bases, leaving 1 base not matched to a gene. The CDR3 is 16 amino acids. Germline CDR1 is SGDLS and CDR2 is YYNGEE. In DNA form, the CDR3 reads TGTGCCAGCAGCGTAGGACTAGCGGGAGGGCCAGATACGCAGTATTTT. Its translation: CASSVGLAGGPDTQYF.

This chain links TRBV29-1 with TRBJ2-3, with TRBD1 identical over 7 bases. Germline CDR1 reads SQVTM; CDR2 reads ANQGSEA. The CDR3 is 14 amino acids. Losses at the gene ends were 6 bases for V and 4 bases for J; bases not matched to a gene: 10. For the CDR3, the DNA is TGCAGCGTAGAGAGGGGGCAGGGCCCAGATACGCAGTATTTT. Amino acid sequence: CSVERGQGPDTQYF.

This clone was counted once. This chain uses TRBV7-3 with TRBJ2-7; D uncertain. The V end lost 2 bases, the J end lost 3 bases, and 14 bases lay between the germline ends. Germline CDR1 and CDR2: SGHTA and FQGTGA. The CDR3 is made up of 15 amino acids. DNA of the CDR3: TGTGCCAGCAGCTTAGGTCCCTTGGACCTCTACGAGCAGTACTTC. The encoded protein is CASSLGPLDLYEQYF.

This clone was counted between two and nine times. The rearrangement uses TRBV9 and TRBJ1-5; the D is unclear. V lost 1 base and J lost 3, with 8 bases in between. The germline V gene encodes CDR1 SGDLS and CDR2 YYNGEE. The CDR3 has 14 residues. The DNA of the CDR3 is TGTGCCAGCAGCGTACGGTTGGCCAATCAGCCCCAGCATTTT. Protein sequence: CASSVRLANQPQHF.

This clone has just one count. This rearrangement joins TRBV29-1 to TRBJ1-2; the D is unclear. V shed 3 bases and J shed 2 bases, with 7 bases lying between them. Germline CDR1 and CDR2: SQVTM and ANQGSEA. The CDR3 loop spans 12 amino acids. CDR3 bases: TGCAGCGTTGATTCCAGGAACTATGGCTACACCTTC. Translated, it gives CSVDSRNYGYTF.

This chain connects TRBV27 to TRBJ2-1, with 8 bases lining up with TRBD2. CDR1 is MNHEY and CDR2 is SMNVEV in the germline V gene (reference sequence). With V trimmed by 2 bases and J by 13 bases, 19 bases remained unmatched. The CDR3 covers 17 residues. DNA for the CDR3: TGTGCCAGCAGTTTAGATCTTATCTCGTTTAAGCGGGAGCCTCAGTTCTTC. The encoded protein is CASSLDLISFKREPQFF.

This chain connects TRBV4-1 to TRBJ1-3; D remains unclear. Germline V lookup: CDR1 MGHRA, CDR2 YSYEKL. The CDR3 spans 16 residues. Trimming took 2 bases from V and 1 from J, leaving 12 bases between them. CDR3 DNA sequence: TGCGCCAGCAGCCAACCCATCGTTGGGTCTGGAAACACCATATATTTT. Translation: CASSQPIVGSGNTIYF.

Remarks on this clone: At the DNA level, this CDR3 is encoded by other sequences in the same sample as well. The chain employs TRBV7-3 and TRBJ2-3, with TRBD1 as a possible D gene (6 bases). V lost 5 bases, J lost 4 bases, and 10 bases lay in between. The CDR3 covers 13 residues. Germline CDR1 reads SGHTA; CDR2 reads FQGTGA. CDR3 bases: TGTGCCAGCAGCCGTACAGGGCCAGATACGCAGTATTTT. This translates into CASSRTGPDTQYF.

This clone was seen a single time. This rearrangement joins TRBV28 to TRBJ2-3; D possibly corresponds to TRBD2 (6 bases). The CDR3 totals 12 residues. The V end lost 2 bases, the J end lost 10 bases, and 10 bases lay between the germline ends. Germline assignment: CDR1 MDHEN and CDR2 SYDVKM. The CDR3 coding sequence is TGTGCCAGCAGTTTAAGAAGGGAGGCGCAGTATTTT. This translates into CASSLRREAQYF.

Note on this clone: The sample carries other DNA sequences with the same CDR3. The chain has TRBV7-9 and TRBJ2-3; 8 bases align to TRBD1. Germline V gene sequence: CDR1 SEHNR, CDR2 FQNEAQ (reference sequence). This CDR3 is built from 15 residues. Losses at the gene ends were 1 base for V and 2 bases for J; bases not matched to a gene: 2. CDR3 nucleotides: TGTGCCAGCAGCTTAGGGACAGGGTCCACAGATACGCAGTATTTT. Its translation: CASSLGTGSTDTQYF.

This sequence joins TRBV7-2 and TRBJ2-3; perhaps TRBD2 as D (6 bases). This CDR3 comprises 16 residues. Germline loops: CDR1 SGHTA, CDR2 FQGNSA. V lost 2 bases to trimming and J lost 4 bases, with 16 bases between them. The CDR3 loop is CASSLIGAGFPDTQYF. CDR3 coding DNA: TGTGCCAGCAGCTTAATTGGTGCGGGATTCCCAGATACGCAGTATTTT.

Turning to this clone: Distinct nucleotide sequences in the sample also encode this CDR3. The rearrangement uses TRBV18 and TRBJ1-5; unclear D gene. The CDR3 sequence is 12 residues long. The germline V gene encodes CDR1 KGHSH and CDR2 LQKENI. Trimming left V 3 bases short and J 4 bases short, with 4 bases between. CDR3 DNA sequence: TGTGCCAGCTCACCCGCTAATCAGCCCCAGCATTTT. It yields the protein CASSPANQPQHF.

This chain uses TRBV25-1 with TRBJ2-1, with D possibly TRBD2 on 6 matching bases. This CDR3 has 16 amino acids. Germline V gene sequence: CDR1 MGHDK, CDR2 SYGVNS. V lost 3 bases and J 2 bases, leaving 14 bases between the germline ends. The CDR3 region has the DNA TGTGCCAGCAGTGACCTCCGGGGAGGTCCCTACAATGAGCAGTTCTTC. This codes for CASSDLRGGPYNEQFF.

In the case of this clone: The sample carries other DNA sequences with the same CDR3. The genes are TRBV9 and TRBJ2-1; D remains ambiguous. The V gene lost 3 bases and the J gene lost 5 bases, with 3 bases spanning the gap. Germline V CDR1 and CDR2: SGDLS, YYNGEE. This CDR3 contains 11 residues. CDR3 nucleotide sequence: TGTGCCAGCAGCGCCCACAATGAGCAGTTCTTC. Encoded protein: CASSAHNEQFF.

CDR3 nucleotides: TGTGCCAGCAGCGTCTCCGGGACAGGGACCTACGAGCAGTACTTC. Translated: CASSVSGTGTYEQYF. This sequence joins TRBV11-2 and TRBJ2-7, with 9 nucleotides matching TRBD1. The CDR3 spans 15 residues. V dropped 5 bases and J dropped 2; count of bases not matched to a gene: 7. Germline V gives CDR1 SGHAT, CDR2 FQNNGV.

In nucleotides, the CDR3 is TGTGCCAGCAGTGACCCAGGCAGGGGGCAGGCGCCCCAGCATTTT. Translating gives CASSDPGRGQAPQHF. This chain joins TRBV25-1 and TRBJ1-5, with 8 bases that match TRBD1. Trimming removed 3 bases from V and 9 bases from J; junction bases left unmatched: 10. The CDR3 is made up of 15 amino acids. CDR1 is MGHDK, CDR2 SYGVNS, per germline.

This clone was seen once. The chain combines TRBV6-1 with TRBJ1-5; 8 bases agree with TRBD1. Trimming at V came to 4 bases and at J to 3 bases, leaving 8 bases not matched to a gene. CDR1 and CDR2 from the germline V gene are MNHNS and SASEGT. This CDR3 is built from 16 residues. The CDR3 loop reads CASSGGQGTINQPQHF. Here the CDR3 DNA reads TGTGCCAGCAGTGGAGGACAGGGCACGATCAATCAGCCCCAGCATTTT.

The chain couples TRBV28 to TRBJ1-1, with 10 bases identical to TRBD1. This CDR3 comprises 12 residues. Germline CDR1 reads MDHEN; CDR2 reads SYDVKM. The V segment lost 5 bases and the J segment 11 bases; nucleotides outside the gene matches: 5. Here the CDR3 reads CASSLGTGVAFF. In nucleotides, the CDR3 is TGTGCCAGCAGTCTCGGGACAGGGGTTGCTTTCTTT.

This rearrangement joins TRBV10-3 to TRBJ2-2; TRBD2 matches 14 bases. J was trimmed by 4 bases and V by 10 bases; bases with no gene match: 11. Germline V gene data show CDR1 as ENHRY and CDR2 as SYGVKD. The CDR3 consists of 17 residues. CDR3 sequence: CATAGTSGRGGTGELFF. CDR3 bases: TGTGCCACCGCCGGGACTAGCGGGAGAGGGGGCACCGGGGAGCTGTTTTTT.